This T cell receptor (beta chain) was sequenced during a study of T-cell reconstitution after alpha-beta-depleted transplantation in children. A TCRbeta library incorporating unique molecular identifiers was prepared. TCRdb re-analysed the PCR reads in MiXCR, keeping a single row per CDR3 protein. The table shows a few hundred thousand distinct CDR3 sequences, with more than 8% occurring only once. V lost 4 bases to trimming and J lost 1 base; unmatched junction nucleotides: 5. Germline V gene data show CDR1 as SGHVS and CDR2 as FQNEAQ. The CDR3 is 15 amino acids. The sequences come from PBMCs from the stem cell graft donor, collected from the stem cell graft. This clonotype originated in a human donor who donated a stem cell graft to a child with SCID. The rearrangement joins TRBV7-8 to TRBJ1-1; 8 nucleotides match TRBD1. The DNA for the CDR3 is TGTGCCAGCAGCTCGAGGGGACAGGCGAACACTGAAGCTTTCTTT. Translation gives CASSSRGQANTEAFF.